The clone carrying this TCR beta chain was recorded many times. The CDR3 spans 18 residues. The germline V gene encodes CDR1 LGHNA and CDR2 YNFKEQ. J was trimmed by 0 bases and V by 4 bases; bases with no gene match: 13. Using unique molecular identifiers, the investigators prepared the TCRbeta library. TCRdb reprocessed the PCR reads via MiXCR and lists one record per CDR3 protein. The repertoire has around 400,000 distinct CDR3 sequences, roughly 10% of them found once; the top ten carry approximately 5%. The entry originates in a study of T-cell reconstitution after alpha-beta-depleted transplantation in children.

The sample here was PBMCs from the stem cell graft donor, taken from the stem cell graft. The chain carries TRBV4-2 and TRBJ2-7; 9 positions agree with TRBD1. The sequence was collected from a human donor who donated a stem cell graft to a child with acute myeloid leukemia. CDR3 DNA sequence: TGTGCCAGCAGCCTGAAGATGTCTGTACAGGGGGCCTCCTACGAGCAGTACTTC. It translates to CASSLKMSVQGASYEQYF.